The 23 T cell receptor beta chains given below trace back to one sample, sequenced in a study of blood T cell repertoires in COVID-19. The repertoire was sequenced with immunoSEQ multiplex PCR; TCRdb's copy has only in-frame clones and lacks some. This sample carries 93,000 or so clones, roughly 80% of them seen once, and the ten largest clones take about 11%. The material sequenced was peripheral blood. Source of these receptors: a human donor in a cohort sampled during active COVID-19.

V usage is TRBV10-1 and J usage is TRBJ2-1, with D possibly being TRBD1 (5 bases). The V gene's germline CDR1 is WNHNN and CDR2 SYGVQD (reference sequence). V lost 2 bases, J lost 7 bases, and 15 bases lay in between. The CDR3 consists of 15 residues. CDR3 loop: CASSESGQGLNEQFF. In DNA form, the CDR3 reads TGCGCCAGCAGTGAGAGTGGGCAGGGATTAAATGAGCAGTTCTTC.

The V call is TRBV7-2, the J call TRBJ1-2; D uncertain. V lost 1 base and J 3 bases, leaving 9 bases between the germline ends. Germline CDR1 SGHTA, CDR2 FQGNSA. The CDR3 loop spans 14 amino acids. CDR3 nucleotide sequence: TGTGCCAGCAGCTTAGACCAGCGGGACTATGGCTACACCTTC. As protein: CASSLDQRDYGYTF.

The chain links TRBV5-1 to TRBJ1-1, with 9 bases aligning to TRBD1. Germline loops: CDR1 SGHRS, CDR2 YFSETQ. With V trimmed by 4 bases and J by 2 bases, 6 bases remained unmatched. This CDR3 spans 15 amino acids. The CDR3 bases are TGCGCCAGCAGCCCAGGACAGGGGTCCAACACTGAAGCTTTCTTT. Protein sequence: CASSPGQGSNTEAFF.

The chain combines TRBV7-7 with TRBJ2-1, with TRBD2 matching 10 bases. Germline CDR1 and CDR2: SSHAT and FNYEAQ (reference sequence). V shed 5 bases and J 3 bases; nucleotides not matched to a gene: 7. CDR3 length: 16 residues. CDR3 in amino acids: CASSAGTSASYNEQFF. Here the CDR3 DNA reads TGTGCCAGCAGCGCTGGGACTAGCGCCAGCTACAATGAGCAGTTCTTC.

The chain links TRBV3-1 (or the pseudogene TRBV3-2) to TRBJ1-1, with D perhaps matching TRBD1 (5 bases). CDR1 and CDR2 (germline): LGHDT, YNNKEL (reference sequence). The CDR3 sequence is 13 residues long. V lost 5 bases to trimming and J lost 5 bases, with 12 bases between them. The DNA of the CDR3 is TGTGCCAGCAGCACCCAGGGAGGGACTGAAGCTTTCTTT. This encodes CASSTQGGTEAFF.

This chain uses TRBV3-1 (or the pseudogene TRBV3-2) with TRBJ2-6, with 7 bases lining up with TRBD2. J gave up 4 bases and V 8 bases, and 5 bases lay outside the gene matches. This CDR3 contains 14 residues. Germline V gives CDR1 LGHDT, CDR2 YNNKEL (reference sequence). CDR3 nucleotides: TGTGCCAGCGAGGGACTACCCGGGGCCAACGTCCTGACTTTC. Protein product: CASEGLPGANVLTF.

The V and J genes are TRBV30 and TRBJ2-5, with 14 nucleotides matching TRBD2. J was trimmed by 6 bases and V by 6 bases; bases with no gene match: 6. Germline V gene lookup returns CDR1 GTSNPN and CDR2 SVGIG (reference sequence). The CDR3 runs 14 residues. DNA for the CDR3: TGTGCCTGCACCGGGACTAGCGGGGGCAAGACCCAGTACTTC. Protein sequence: CACTGTSGGKTQYF. Full variable domain (missing parts from reference TRBV30 and TRBJ2-5): SQTIHQWPATLVQPVGSPLSLECTVEGTSNPNLYWYRQAAGRGLQLLFYSVGIGQISSEVPQNLSASRPQDRQFILSSKKLLLSDSGFYLCACTGTSGGKTQYFGPGTRLLVL.

This chain joins TRBV10-3 and TRBJ1-2, with D possibly being TRBD1 (6 bases). CDR1 and CDR2 from the germline V gene are ENHRY and SYGVKD. Deletions cut 4 bases from V and 8 bases from J, with 17 bases between. The CDR3 contains 14 residues. This chain's CDR3 is CAISAMGGARGYTF. The CDR3 nucleotides are TGTGCCATCAGTGCGATGGGGGGGGCGCGGGGCTACACCTTC.

This chain links TRBV2 with TRBJ1-4, with 9 positions matching TRBD1. The CDR3 runs to 14 residues. CDR1 SNHLY and CDR2 FYNNEI come from the germline V gene. Losses at the gene ends were 7 bases for V and 8 bases for J; bases not matched to a gene: 8. In DNA form, the CDR3 reads TGTGCCAGCAAACCGGGACAGGGTAGGGAAAAACTGTTTTTT. This codes for CASKPGQGREKLFF.

The chain uses TRBV4-2 and TRBJ2-7; TRBD2 matches at 13 bases. Losses at the gene ends were 1 base for V and 4 bases for J; bases not matched to a gene: 10. This CDR3 has 18 amino acids. Germline assignment: CDR1 LGHNA and CDR2 YNFKEQ. The CDR3 DNA is TGTGCCAGCAGCCAAGTTTTACTAGCGGGGGGGGACTTTTACGAGCAGTACTTC. This sequence encodes CASSQVLLAGGDFYEQYF.

V gene TRBV5-4 combines with J gene TRBJ1-2; TRBD1 aligns across 7 bases. The CDR3 sequence is 16 residues long. Germline V CDR1 and CDR2: SGHNT, YYREEE (reference sequence). V was pared by 4 bases and J by 7 bases, with 16 bases of the junction left unmatched. CDR3 region: CASSPARDRSIGGYTF. Here the CDR3 DNA reads TGTGCCAGCAGCCCCGCCAGGGACAGATCAATAGGTGGCTACACCTTC. Filled out from reference TRBV5-4 and TRBJ1-2, the complete variable domain reads ETGVTQSPTHLIKTRGQQVTLRCSSQSGHNTVSWYQQALGQGPQFIFQYYREEENGRGNFPPRFSGLQFPNYSSELNVNALELDDSALYLCASSPARDRSIGGYTFGSGTRLTVV.

The chain links TRBV5-1 to TRBJ2-7; TRBD2 matches at 14 bases. CDR1 and CDR2 (germline): SGHRS, YFSETQ. Trimming at V came to 5 bases and at J to 3 bases, leaving 10 bases not matched to a gene. This CDR3 spans 17 amino acids. The CDR3 DNA reads as TGCGCCAGCAGGCCGGGACTAGCGGGGGAGACCGTCTACGAGCAGTACTTC. Residues: CASRPGLAGETVYEQYF.

The table lists this clone with a few counts. This chain uses TRBV7-2 with TRBJ1-6; a weak D match, TRBD1 (5 bases). The V gene's germline CDR1 is SGHTA and CDR2 FQGNSA. The CDR3 contains 16 residues. Deletions cut 4 bases from V and 7 bases from J, with 17 bases between. This chain's CDR3 is CASSSLGGSENSPLHF. CDR3 bases: TGTGCCAGCAGCTCACTTGGGGGGAGCGAAAATTCACCCCTCCACTTT.

The gene calls are TRBV29-1 and TRBJ2-3; 10 nucleotides line up with TRBD2. Germline V CDR1 and CDR2: SQVTM, ANQGSEA. Trimming at V came to 6 bases and at J to 2 bases, leaving 11 bases not matched to a gene. The CDR3 contains 16 residues. DNA for the CDR3: TGCAGCGTGGGATTGCTAGCGGGGGCTCTCACAGATACGCAGTATTTT. Encoded protein: CSVGLLAGALTDTQYF.

The chain couples TRBV2 to TRBJ2-7; D ambiguous. From germline, CDR1 is SNHLY and CDR2 FYNNEI. V was cut by 2 bases and J by 0 bases, with 8 bases left in between. This CDR3 region has 14 residues. The CDR3 sequence is CASSENSISYEQYF. The CDR3 DNA follows: TGTGCCAGCAGTGAAAACTCTATCTCCTACGAGCAGTACTTC.

The J gene is TRBJ2-3, the V gene TRBV11-3; weak D call: TRBD2 (6 bases). The V and J ends lost 5 bases and 2 bases respectively, with 17 bases between them. The V gene's germline CDR1 is SGHNT and CDR2 YENEEA. CDR3 length: 16 residues. CDR3 amino acids: CASSPGTAGSTDTQYF. DNA for the CDR3: TGTGCCAGCAGCCCAGGTACTGCGGGGTCCACAGATACGCAGTATTTT.

This chain links TRBV7-2 with TRBJ1-3; weak D call: TRBD1 (5 bases). V lost 5 bases, J lost 1 base, and 15 bases lay in between. Germline CDR1 is SGHTA and CDR2 is FQGNSA. This CDR3 region has 16 residues. The CDR3 protein is CASSPGEGRSGNTIYF. CDR3 DNA sequence: TGTGCCAGCAGCCCTGGGGAGGGGAGGTCTGGAAACACCATATATTTT.

The chain couples TRBV12-3 or TRBV12-4 to TRBJ1-4; 9 nucleotides agree with TRBD1. Trimming removed 6 bases from V and 10 bases from J; junction bases left unmatched: 3. The CDR3 runs to 12 residues. This CDR3 reads CASRMTGGKLFF. The DNA for the CDR3 is TGTGCCAGCAGGATGACAGGGGGAAAACTGTTTTTT.

The V and J genes are TRBV18 and TRBJ1-3, with D possibly being TRBD1 (5 bases). Trimming pared 6 bases from V and 2 bases from J, leaving 11 bases between. CDR3 length equals 14 residues. The germline CDR1 and CDR2 sequences are KGHSH and LQKENI. This CDR3 is CASSPGRAGNTIYF. The CDR3 DNA is TGTGCCAGCTCCCCCGGCAGGGCTGGAAACACCATATATTTT. The full variable domain, completed using reference TRBV18 and TRBJ1-3, is NAGVMQNPRHLVRRRGQEARLRCSPMKGHSHVYWYRQLPEEGLKFMVYLQKENIIDESGMPKERFSAEFPKEGPSILRIQQVVRGDSAAYFCASSPGRAGNTIYFGEGSWLTVV.

The CDR3: CASSPQGISGNTIYF. The CDR3, as DNA: TGTGCCAGCAGCCCACAGGGCATCTCTGGAAACACCATATATTTT. This chain joins TRBV16 and TRBJ1-3; the D gene is possibly TRBD1 (6 bases). V was clipped by 4 bases and J by 0 bases, with 10 bases between them. Germline assignment: CDR1 KGHSY and CDR2 FQNENV. This CDR3 region has 15 residues.

The rearrangement links TRBV3-1 (or the pseudogene TRBV3-2) to TRBJ1-2; D is undetermined. The germline V and J ends were trimmed by 3 bases and 8 bases, with 13 bases remaining between them. CDR1 is LGHDT and CDR2 is YNNKEL in the germline V gene (reference sequence). The CDR3 is 13 amino acids. CDR3 DNA: TGTGCCAGCAGCCAGAGAGAGGGATTCGGCTACACCTTC. This gives the protein CASSQREGFGYTF.

This clone was seen a few times. The chain combines TRBV5-8 with TRBJ1-4; 7 bases match TRBD1. The CDR3 covers 14 residues. In germline, CDR1 is SGHTS, CDR2 YDEGEE. V dropped 0 bases and J dropped 6; count of bases not matched to a gene: 2. CDR3 sequence: CASSLGQGYEKLFF. CDR3 DNA sequence: TGTGCCAGCAGCTTGGGACAGGGTTATGAAAAACTGTTTTTT.

The chain has TRBV19 and TRBJ1-1; 8 nucleotides match TRBD1. Germline V gene data show CDR1 as LNHDA and CDR2 as SQIVND (reference sequence). J gave up 11 bases and V 3 bases, and 14 bases lay outside the gene matches. This CDR3 is 15 amino acids long. The chain's CDR3 is CASSIGQGARLGAFF. Written as DNA, the CDR3 is TGTGCCAGTAGTATCGGGCAGGGGGCCCGCTTAGGGGCTTTCTTT.